Given below is one TCR beta chain in context. This clonotype was counted once. The antigen this receptor binds is unknown. One end of the junction does not line up with germline, which may come from a read error. Receptors were amplified or captured by multiplex PCR. TCRdb shows the sequencer as Illumina HiSeq 4000. TCR beta libraries were built with iRepertoire HTBI primers and Arm-PCR amplification of CDR3 regions. Before sequencing, the PCR products underwent gel purification. As for the authors' bioinformatics: Gene usage analysis of CDR3 amino acid clonotypes used the approximately 62 TRBV and 11 to 15 TRBJ segments found across samples. Filtered high-quality paired reads were merged into contigs using COPE and FqMerger. Contigs were aligned with BLAST to IMGT TRBV, TRBD and TRBJ reference genes, and CDR3 was defined per IMGT. Any clonotype with a frequency above 0.1% was classified as a highly expanded clone. Shannon entropy was used to measure repertoire diversity, and the Gini coefficient was used to measure V-J evenness. A clonotype found in more than one individual was treated as public. Using fastp at Q25 and MiXCR, TCRdb reprocessed the public reads and kept productive beta chains. Rows with one shared CDR3 protein collapse into an entry with the most common genes and DNA. The V and J calls shown here were made by TCRdb, not taken from the authors' results. The sample table records hundreds of thousands of distinct CDR3 sequences; around 16% of these occur just once. The top ten constitute about 25% of the sample.

The data are from a study of regulatory T cells in long-lasting Graves disease listed by TCRdb under 2021. General notes on the study: Patients with newly diagnosed Graves' disease had been on antithyroid drugs for under 3 months. Patients with persistent Graves' disease were compared with patients with newly diagnosed Graves' disease using TCR sequencing and RNA sequencing of peripheral blood. The study took place in China and was registered as a clinical trial. A total of about 35 samples underwent TCR sequencing, from 13 patients with persistent Graves' disease and some 20 patients with newly diagnosed Graves' disease. Summary of the overall study and its limitations: The authors acknowledged the small sample size as a limitation that may reduce accuracy. Sequencing and analysis were limited to the TCR beta chain. Persistent patients shared more public clonotypes among themselves (2,741) than newly diagnosed patients did (more than 950). Persistent disease showed preferential use of TRBV28, TRBJ1-2 and TRBJ2-5, whereas newly diagnosed disease favored TRBV20-1 and TRBJ2-1. The study examined only peripheral blood because the primary lesion, thyroid tissue, could not be accessed. Compared with newly diagnosed patients, patients with persistent Graves' disease had lower TCR Shannon entropy and fewer highly expanded clones, which suggests clonal expansion.

Reading the germline V gene gives CDR1 SGHRS and CDR2 YFSETQ. Taken from cysteine to phenylalanine, the CDR3 has 15 residues. Of the read, only the CDR3 DNA is kept; its 45 bases are in frame from base 1. Per the publication, the time point label means: newly diagnosed GD, antithyroid drugs for less than 3 months. For both TCR sequencing and RNA sequencing, RNA was extracted from PBMCs using TRIzol. Graves' disease was diagnosed according to American Thyroid Association guidelines. Patients were recruited from an endocrinology department in Xi'an, China. From each patient, 7.5 to 9.5 milliliters of peripheral blood was collected into an EDTA anticoagulant tube. PBMCs were isolated by Ficoll Paque Plus density gradient separation without further T cell sorting. An Agilent 2100 Bioanalyzer and agarose gel were used to check RNA quality, while a NanoDrop 2000 measured RNA concentration. This sample was shared with a second study, whose subject was T cells in Graves' hyperthyroidism and ophthalmopathy. The second study's paper adds: Graves' hyperthyroidism was defined as stable when no progression to ophthalmopathy occurred over 18 months of follow-up. Hyperthyroidism patients were aged 18 to 65 years and newly diagnosed, with disease duration of less than 2 months. Exclusion was applied to patients with uncontrolled infections, other autoimmune diseases, pregnancy or lactation. Diagnoses were based on clinical symptoms, serum thyroxine and TRAb, thyroid ultrasound and orbital computed tomography. The first round of RT-PCR for the TCR CDR3 was performed with the HTBI primer set and the Qiagen OneStep RT-PCR kit. Blood samples also contained most of the expanded thyroid clonotypes (frequency above 0.001), which suggests that blood repertoires may reflect thyroid immune responses. A 13 V-J signature model separated ophthalmopathy from stable hyperthyroidism, with 87.88% sensitivity and about 81% specificity in cross-validation and 80%/75% in testing. During validation, the model predicted progression to ophthalmopathy a median of about 6.3 months ahead of onset, with roughly 65% sensitivity and almost 75% specificity. A discovery cohort of 95 to 100 patients, about 43 with Graves' ophthalmopathy and over 55 with stable Graves' hyperthyroidism, was used to find distinguishing TCR V-J signatures. Prospective prediction of ophthalmopathy was tested in an independent validation cohort of 18 to 20 hyperthyroidism patients and around 16 patients who later progressed to ophthalmopathy. The approximately 90 discovery patients were randomly split 7:3 into training and test sets. Thyroid tissue and blood T-cell repertoires from several Graves' hyperthyroidism patients were also compared in the study. After blood sampling, hyperthyroidism patients were treated with methimazole at a starting dose of 30 mg daily, and ophthalmopathy patients were treated with high-dose intravenous methylprednisolone. Libraries were constructed in a second round of multiplex PCR, after which size selection and purification were performed. Libraries were sequenced paired-end with 100 bp reads on an Illumina HiSeq2000. SOAPnuke was used to process the raw data, removing reads that contained adapters or uncalled bases, had a mean Phred below 15, or lacked an exact match to the constant primer or identifier. High-quality paired reads were merged with COPE v1.2.5, and unique nucleotide sequences were defined as clonotypes. MiTCR v1.1 was used to align the clonotypes against IMGT TRBV, TRBD and TRBJ reference segments. Only V-J combinations with frequency above 0.0001, covering 99% to 99.2% of repertoires, were analysed. The TCS score was defined as the ratio of F50 (clonal expansion) to E x V (chaos), calculated using BLOSUM62-based TCRdist between CDR3 peptides within each V-J. Welch's t-statistics and random forest reduced just over 500 V-J features to around 14, which were used in a naive Bayes classifier (R e1071). No statistical method was used to fix the sample size in advance, and group allocation was not hidden from the investigators. According to the paper, TCR Vbeta CDR3 sequencing was carried out on more than 120 peripheral blood samples, which came from around 43 ophthalmopathy, around 75 hyperthyroidism and about 17 progressor patients.

Sequencing used peripheral blood mononuclear cells (PBMCs), obtained at new diagnosis, from a patient treated with antithyroid drugs. The chain employs TRBV5-1 and TRBJ1-3, with TRBD1 identical over 8 junction bases. The TCR originated in a woman aged 40 to 65 with Graves disease. Donor details come from another sample of the same person, matched by shared clones. The DNA sequence reads TGCGCCAGCAGCGGAGGACAGGGTGGTGGAAACACCGTATATTTT. Its protein reads: CASSGGQGGGNTVYF. The full variable domain, with segments outside the CDR3 supplied by the reference TRBV5-1 and TRBJ1-3 proteins, appears as KAGVTQTPRYLIKTRGQQVTLSCSPISGHRSVSWYQQTPGQGLQFLFEYFSETQRNKGNFPGRFSGRQFSNSRSEMNVSTLELGDSALYLCASSGGQGGGNTVYFGEGSWLTVV.